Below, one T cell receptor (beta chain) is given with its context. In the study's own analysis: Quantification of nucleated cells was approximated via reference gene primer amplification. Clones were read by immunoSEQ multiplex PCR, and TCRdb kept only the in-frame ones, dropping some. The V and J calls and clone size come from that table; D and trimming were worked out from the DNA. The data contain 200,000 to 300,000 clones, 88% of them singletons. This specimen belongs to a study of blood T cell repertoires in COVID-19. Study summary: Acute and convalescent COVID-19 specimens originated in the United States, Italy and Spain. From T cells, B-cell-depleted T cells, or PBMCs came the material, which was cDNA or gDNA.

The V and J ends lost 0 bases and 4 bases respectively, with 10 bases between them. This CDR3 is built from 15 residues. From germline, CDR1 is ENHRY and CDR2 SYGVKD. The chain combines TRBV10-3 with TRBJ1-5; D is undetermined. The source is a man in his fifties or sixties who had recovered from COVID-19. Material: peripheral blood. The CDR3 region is CAISESGGRNQPQHF. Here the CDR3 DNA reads TGTGCCATCAGTGAGTCAGGAGGGAGGAATCAGCCCCAGCATTTT.